These T cell receptor beta chains were read from a single sample in a study of T-cell memory formation after mild COVID-19. TCRdb itself ran the 5' RACE reads through MiXCR, one entry per CDR3 protein. The sample carries just under 350,000 distinct CDR3 sequences, 13% recorded once. The source material was PBMCs or a T cell subset sorted from them (not recorded which). The receptors here all came from a man aged 18 to 30 who had mild COVID-19 (a few samples of this study predate the infection). Cell type and time point are not known. Each CDR3 is given with its conserved first and last residue. The order of the fields is CDR3 length, J gene, V gene, D gene, clone size, CDR3 DNA, CDR3 protein. D genes are given only for firm matches. The size of a clone is reported for some rows only, either as once, few or many, or as a class for expanded clones.

CDR3 length: 15
J gene: TRBJ2-1
V gene: TRBV6-5
D gene: -
clone size: -
CDR3 DNA: TGTGCCAGCAGTTACGGGGCGGGAAGGTACAATGAGCAGTTCTTC
CDR3 protein: CASSYGAGRYNEQFF

CDR3 length: 15
J gene: TRBJ1-1
V gene: TRBV7-7
D gene: TRBD1
clone size: few
CDR3 DNA: TGTGCTAGCAGCTTAGCCGGGACAGTGAACACTGAAGCTTTCTTT
CDR3 protein: CASSLAGTVNTEAFF

CDR3 length: 13
J gene: TRBJ2-7
V gene: TRBV3-1
D gene: -
clone size: -
CDR3 DNA: TGTGCCAGCAGGGACCCGATAGGCTACGAGCAGTACTTC
CDR3 protein: CASRDPIGYEQYF

CDR3 length: 18
J gene: TRBJ1-6
V gene: TRBV4-1
D gene: -
clone size: few
CDR3 DNA: TGCGCCAGCAGCCAAGGGGCCCCAGGGTTCTCCTATAATTCACCCCTCCACTTT
CDR3 protein: CASSQGAPGFSYNSPLHF

CDR3 length: 14
J gene: TRBJ1-2
V gene: TRBV5-6
D gene: -
clone size: -
CDR3 DNA: TGTGCCAGCAGCTTGGCCCAGCAGCCCTATGGCTACACCTTC
CDR3 protein: CASSLAQQPYGYTF

CDR3 length: 13
J gene: TRBJ2-3
V gene: TRBV5-1
D gene: -
clone size: -
CDR3 DNA: TGCGCCAGCAGCGGGCACTTGACAGATACGCAGTATTTT
CDR3 protein: CASSGHLTDTQYF

CDR3 length: 15
J gene: TRBJ2-2
V gene: TRBV11-3
D gene: -
clone size: -
CDR3 DNA: TGTGCCAGCAGCTCACCGGACAGGAACACCGGGGAGCTGTTTTTT
CDR3 protein: CASSSPDRNTGELFF

CDR3 length: 15
J gene: TRBJ1-6
V gene: TRBV5-1
D gene: -
clone size: -
CDR3 DNA: TGCGCCAGCAGCTTGGTAGCAGGGACGGATTCACCCCTCCACTTT
CDR3 protein: CASSLVAGTDSPLHF

CDR3 length: 18
J gene: TRBJ2-3
V gene: TRBV7-9
D gene: -
clone size: -
CDR3 DNA: TGTGCCAGCAGCCCCATGAGAGTGACTAGGGAAGGGGAAGTTACGCAGTATTTT
CDR3 protein: CASSPMRVTREGEVTQYF

CDR3 length: 14
J gene: TRBJ2-6
V gene: TRBV18
D gene: -
clone size: few
CDR3 DNA: TGTGCCAGCTCACCACAGACGGGCCCTGACGTCCTGACTTTC
CDR3 protein: CASSPQTGPDVLTF

CDR3 length: 12
J gene: TRBJ2-5
V gene: TRBV7-9
D gene: -
clone size: few
CDR3 DNA: TGTGCCAGCAGCGACCAACAAGAGACCCAGTACTTC
CDR3 protein: CASSDQQETQYF

CDR3 length: 14
J gene: TRBJ1-4
V gene: TRBV11-2
D gene: -
clone size: many
CDR3 DNA: TGTGCCAGCAGCTTTGTACAAACTAATGAAAAACTGTTTTTT
CDR3 protein: CASSFVQTNEKLFF

CDR3 length: 14
J gene: TRBJ1-2
V gene: TRBV18
D gene: TRBD1
clone size: few
CDR3 DNA: TGTGCCAGCTCACCAGAGACAGGGAACTATGGCTACACCTTC
CDR3 protein: CASSPETGNYGYTF

CDR3 length: 14
J gene: TRBJ2-1
V gene: TRBV29-1
D gene: TRBD2
clone size: few
CDR3 DNA: TGCAGCGTGGTGACTAGCGGGGGGGTGCATGAGCAGTTCTTC
CDR3 protein: CSVVTSGGVHEQFF

CDR3 length: 11
J gene: TRBJ2-3
V gene: TRBV20-1
D gene: -
clone size: -
CDR3 DNA: TGCAGTGCTAGATACACAGATACGCAGTATTTT
CDR3 protein: CSARYTDTQYF

CDR3 length: 15
J gene: TRBJ2-5
V gene: TRBV5-1
D gene: TRBD1
clone size: -
CDR3 DNA: TGCGCCAGCAGCTCCTCGGGACAGGAGCAAGAGACCCAGTACTTC
CDR3 protein: CASSSSGQEQETQYF

CDR3 length: 14
J gene: TRBJ2-3
V gene: TRBV6-5
D gene: -
clone size: many
CDR3 DNA: TGTGCCAGCAGGACGGGGCAAGCAGCAGATACGCAGTATTTT
CDR3 protein: CASRTGQAADTQYF

CDR3 length: 14
J gene: TRBJ2-2
V gene: TRBV10-3
D gene: -
clone size: -
CDR3 DNA: TGTGCCATCACCCCCGGGATTTACACCGGGGAGCTGTTTTTT
CDR3 protein: CAITPGIYTGELFF

CDR3 length: 15
J gene: TRBJ2-5
V gene: TRBV4-3
D gene: -
clone size: few
CDR3 DNA: TGCGCCAGCAGCCAAGAACGTTCGGAGCAAGAGACCCAGTACTTC
CDR3 protein: CASSQERSEQETQYF

CDR3 length: 17
J gene: TRBJ2-5
V gene: TRBV18
D gene: TRBD2
clone size: -
CDR3 DNA: TGTGCCAGCTCACCTCCCCAGCGGACTAGCGGGTACGTGGCCCAGTACTTC
CDR3 protein: CASSPPQRTSGYVAQYF

CDR3 length: 14
J gene: TRBJ2-3
V gene: TRBV20-1
D gene: -
clone size: few
CDR3 DNA: TGCAGTGCTACCCCTGGGCTGAGCACAGATACGCAGTATTTT
CDR3 protein: CSATPGLSTDTQYF

CDR3 length: 14
J gene: TRBJ2-3
V gene: TRBV20-1
D gene: -
clone size: many
CDR3 DNA: TGCAGTGCTAATTGGCTAGGAATCCCAGATACGCAGTATTTT
CDR3 protein: CSANWLGIPDTQYF

CDR3 length: 14
J gene: TRBJ1-4
V gene: TRBV6-5
D gene: TRBD1
clone size: few
CDR3 DNA: TGTGCCAGCAGACGGACAGGGGGATCGGAAAAACTGTTTTTT
CDR3 protein: CASRRTGGSEKLFF

CDR3 length: 19
J gene: TRBJ2-5
V gene: TRBV4-1
D gene: TRBD2
clone size: -
CDR3 DNA: TGCGCCAGCAGCCAAGAGGGAGCTAGACTAGCGGGGGCTCAAGAGACCCAGTACTTC
CDR3 protein: CASSQEGARLAGAQETQYF

CDR3 length: 15
J gene: TRBJ1-5
V gene: TRBV20-1
D gene: TRBD1
clone size: -
CDR3 DNA: TGCAGTGCTAGATCAGGACAGGGTGACAATCAGCCCCAGCATTTT
CDR3 protein: CSARSGQGDNQPQHF

CDR3 length: 13
J gene: TRBJ2-2
V gene: TRBV6-6
D gene: -
clone size: many
CDR3 DNA: TGTGCCAGCAGTTACTTCGCAACCGGGGAGCTGTTTTTT
CDR3 protein: CASSYFATGELFF

CDR3 length: 15
J gene: TRBJ2-1
V gene: TRBV20-1
D gene: TRBD2
clone size: few
CDR3 DNA: TGCAGTGTCACACGGTGGTTAGCGGGGGTTAATGAGCAGTTCTTC
CDR3 protein: CSVTRWLAGVNEQFF

CDR3 length: 12
J gene: TRBJ2-1
V gene: TRBV5-5
D gene: -
clone size: few
CDR3 DNA: TGTGCCAGCAGCGGATTGGGGGATGAGCAGTTCTTC
CDR3 protein: CASSGLGDEQFF

CDR3 length: 15
J gene: TRBJ1-2
V gene: TRBV5-4
D gene: -
clone size: -
CDR3 DNA: TGTGCCAGCAGGACCACCGGGACCGATCTCTATGGCTACACCTTC
CDR3 protein: CASRTTGTDLYGYTF

CDR3 length: 15
J gene: TRBJ2-5
V gene: TRBV7-9
D gene: TRBD2
clone size: -
CDR3 DNA: TGTGCCAGCAGCTCCCGGGGGGGTTTTCCGGAGACCCAGTACTTC
CDR3 protein: CASSSRGGFPETQYF

CDR3 length: 16
J gene: TRBJ2-3
V gene: TRBV27
D gene: TRBD2
clone size: few
CDR3 DNA: TGTGCCAGCAGTTTTACTGCTAGCGGGGTAACAGATACGCAGTATTTT
CDR3 protein: CASSFTASGVTDTQYF

CDR3 length: 15
J gene: TRBJ2-1
V gene: TRBV20-1
D gene: -
clone size: few
CDR3 DNA: TGCAGTGCTTCCCGACTAGGGGCACAATATAATGAGCAGTTCTTC
CDR3 protein: CSASRLGAQYNEQFF

CDR3 length: 16
J gene: TRBJ2-3
V gene: TRBV3-1
D gene: TRBD2
clone size: many
CDR3 DNA: TGTGCCAGCAGCCAAGCTAGCGGGGGGTTCACAGATACGCAGTATTTT
CDR3 protein: CASSQASGGFTDTQYF

CDR3 length: 12
J gene: TRBJ1-2
V gene: TRBV9
D gene: -
clone size: few
CDR3 DNA: TGTGCCAGCAGCGTCTCCGGTTACGGCTACACCTTC
CDR3 protein: CASSVSGYGYTF

CDR3 length: 16
J gene: TRBJ2-7
V gene: TRBV12-3/TRBV12-4
D gene: -
clone size: -
CDR3 DNA: TGTGCCAGCAGTTCCCAATCCGTCCCGGAGGGCTACGAGCAGTACTTC
CDR3 protein: CASSSQSVPEGYEQYF

CDR3 length: 13
J gene: TRBJ1-1
V gene: TRBV18
D gene: -
clone size: -
CDR3 DNA: TGTGCCAGCTCACAGACAGTGAACACTGAAGCTTTCTTT
CDR3 protein: CASSQTVNTEAFF

CDR3 length: 13
J gene: TRBJ1-2
V gene: TRBV5-6
D gene: -
clone size: few
CDR3 DNA: TGTGCCAGCAGCTCCCCCCCGTATCCTGGCTACACCTTC
CDR3 protein: CASSSPPYPGYTF

CDR3 length: 15
J gene: TRBJ1-5
V gene: TRBV9
D gene: -
clone size: few
CDR3 DNA: TGTGCCAGCAGCGTAGGCGGCGGACCTAATCAGCCCCAGCATTTT
CDR3 protein: CASSVGGGPNQPQHF